Reported below is one TCR beta chain. Its antigen is unknown. Every isolated RNA sample was fully reverse transcribed, so sequencing captured expressed TCRB transcripts. Libraries were prepared by immunoSEQ multiplex PCR; TCRdb keeps only in-frame clonotypes and omits some of them. The sample lists 400,000 or so clones; roughly 13% were seen once. This record belongs to a study of beta chain features in type 1 diabetes. About the study: Patients looked much like healthy donors when it came to age, gender and cell yields.

The CDR3 extends over 14 amino acids. The germline V gene encodes CDR1 SGHTA and CDR2 FQGNSA. V shed 5 bases and J 3 bases; nucleotides not matched to a gene: 6. Broader study findings: A closer apparent resemblance between naive, central memory and Treg TCRB repertoires was seen in patients than in healthy donors. Type 1 diabetes patients had moderately but significantly shorter TCRB CDR3s in all four CD4+ subsets.

The specimen sequenced was naive CD4+ T cells from blood. This rearrangement joins TRBV7-2 to TRBJ2-5; TRBD1 matches 7 bases. The receptor comes from a woman aged 18-29 years with type 1 diabetes. This CDR3 reads CASSASGQKETQYF. In DNA, the CDR3 is TGTGCCAGCAGCGCATCGGGACAGAAAGAGACCCAGTACTTC.